This entry features one T cell receptor (beta chain) sequence. The antigen is undetermined. This record belongs to a study of graft-versus-host responses after intestinal transplantation. Overall study context: Multivisceral, liver-intestinal, or isolated intestinal transplants were performed in recipients. Anti-thymocyte globulin induction, then tacrolimus and steroids for about three years, went to all recipients.

Findings and caveats of the study: Ileal or blood samples showed some GvH clones first, and such clones were also found in recipient marrow. Allograft graft-versus-host to host-versus-graft clonal ratios ran high in patients with graft-donor T cell macrochimerism.

Measured with immunoSEQ multiplex PCR; TCRdb has only the in-frame clones, and not every one. This table holds about 96,000 clones, 80% to 95% found once. V shed 4 bases and J 0 bases; nucleotides not matched to a gene: 2. This CDR3 is built from 14 residues. Germline CDR1 GTSNPN, CDR2 SVGIG (reference sequence). V usage is TRBV30 and J usage is TRBJ2-1, with 8 bases fitting TRBD2. The sequencing here drew on unstimulated CD4+ T cells sorted from spleen or lymph node cells, taken before intestinal transplant. The origin of this receptor is a human donor who received an intestinal transplant. The CDR3 coding sequence is TGTGCCTGGACCGGGACTAGCTCCTACAATGAGCAGTTCTTC. Translated, it gives CAWTGTSSYNEQFF.